Following are 30 T cell receptor beta chains from one sample sequenced in a study of OX40 agonist ivuxolimab in advanced cancers. TCRdb's copy holds only in-frame clones and misses some; the assay was immunoSEQ multiplex PCR. The sample includes about 69,000 clones, 91% of them seen just once. The source material was CD4+ or CD8+ T cells sorted from blood, sampled in a trial of the OX40 agonist ivuxolimab. Receptors were obtained from an adult with an advanced solid tumor such as melanoma, head and neck, liver or kidney cancer.

The J gene is TRBJ1-3, the V gene TRBV5-3, with TRBD1 matching over 8 bases. TRBV5-3 is annotated as an ORF whose role is uncertain. With V trimmed by 3 bases and J by 0 bases, 8 bases remained unmatched. The CDR3 runs 17 residues. DNA of the CDR3: TGTGCCAGAAGCTGGGGACAGGAATATTCCTCTGGAAACACCATATATTTT. The encoded protein is CARSWGQEYSSGNTIYF.

V is TRBV9 and J is TRBJ2-2; 8 bases map to TRBD2. V lost 1 base, J lost 4 bases, and 6 bases stayed unmatched. The CDR3 is 16 residues long. CDR1 is SGDLS and CDR2 is YYNGEE in the germline V gene. CDR3 sequence: CASSVSIAGPTGELFF. CDR3 DNA: TGTGCCAGCAGCGTATCGATAGCGGGACCCACCGGGGAGCTGTTTTTT. The entire variable domain, with the rest obtained from reference TRBV9 and TRBJ2-2, is as follows: DSGVTQTPKHLITATGQRVTLRCSPRSGDLSVYWYQQSLDQGLQFLIQYYNGEERAKGNILERFSAQQFPDLHSELNLSSLELGDSALYFCASSVSIAGPTGELFFGEGSRLTVL.

The chain joins TRBV2 to TRBJ1-3; D is unresolved. Germline V CDR1 and CDR2: SNHLY, FYNNEI. V shed 5 bases and J shed 0 bases, with 2 bases lying between them. This CDR3 has 12 residues. The CDR3 sequence is CASSYSGNTIYF. CDR3 coding DNA: TGTGCCAGCAGTTACTCTGGAAACACCATATATTTT.

This rearrangement joins TRBV30 to TRBJ2-7, with a possible D match to TRBD2 (5 bases). V was trimmed by 8 bases and J by 0 bases, leaving 11 bases between them. The germline CDR1 and CDR2 sequences are GTSNPN and SVGIG (reference sequence). CDR3 length: 12 amino acids. In DNA, the CDR3 is TGTGCCGCTCTACGGGGCTCCTACGAGCAGTACTTC. Translating it yields CAALRGSYEQYF.

This chain connects TRBV19 to TRBJ1-4, with TRBD1 identical over 7 bases. J was trimmed by 3 bases and V by 7 bases; bases with no gene match: 8. Per germline, CDR1 LNHDA and CDR2 SQIVND (reference sequence). This CDR3 region has 15 residues. CDR3 nucleotides: TGTGCCAGTACCGCGACAGGGAGTGCTAATGAAAAACTGTTTTTT. Translated, it gives CASTATGSANEKLFF.

This chain links TRBV5-1 with TRBJ1-2, with D tentatively TRBD1 (5 bases). Per germline, CDR1 SGHRS and CDR2 YFSETQ. The V end lost 0 bases, the J end lost 6 bases, and 9 bases lay between the germline ends. This CDR3 is 13 amino acids long. The DNA of the CDR3 is TGCGCCAGCAGCTTGGCTATGGGGCATGGCTACACCTTC. This sequence encodes CASSLAMGHGYTF.

This rearrangement joins TRBV18 to TRBJ2-1, with 7 bases matching TRBD2. The CDR3 is 14 residues long. Germline V gives CDR1 KGHSH, CDR2 LQKENI. The V segment lost 5 bases and the J segment 6 bases; nucleotides outside the gene matches: 7. CDR3 residues: CASSTLGTTNEQFF. CDR3 bases: TGTGCCAGCTCAACGCTGGGGACTACCAATGAGCAGTTCTTC.

The gene calls are TRBV7-8 and TRBJ1-1, with 9 bases lining up with TRBD1. This CDR3 is 14 amino acids long. Per the germline V gene, CDR1 is SGHVS and CDR2 is FQNEAQ. Unmatched junction bases numbered 4, after V lost 5 bases and J lost 3 bases. The CDR3 DNA sequence: TGTGCCAGCAGCCCGAGGACAGGGGACACTGAAGCTTTCTTT. Protein product: CASSPRTGDTEAFF.

The CDR3 is CASSQEAAGGSYNEQFF. The CDR3 nucleotides are TGTGCCAGCAGCCAAGAGGCTGCCGGGGGGAGCTACAATGAGCAGTTCTTC. The rearrangement links TRBV4-2 to TRBJ2-1, with 7 bases fitting TRBD2. J gave up 3 bases and V 0 bases, and 8 bases lay outside the gene matches. Germline V gene data show CDR1 as LGHNA and CDR2 as YNFKEQ. The CDR3 is 17 residues long.

The chain recombines TRBV4-2 with TRBJ1-1, with 8 bases lining up with TRBD1. This CDR3 comprises 15 residues. V shed 1 base, J shed 3 bases, and the junction held 4 bases outside the gene matches. The germline V gene has CDR1 LGHNA and CDR2 YNFKEQ. The chain's CDR3 is CASSQAQGAHTEAFF. In DNA, the CDR3 is TGTGCCAGCAGCCAAGCTCAGGGGGCGCACACTGAAGCTTTCTTT.

This rearrangement joins TRBV5-5 to TRBJ1-1; D ambiguous. The CDR3 runs to 14 residues. The V end was cut by 0 bases, the J end by 1 base, with 7 bases between. Germline V gene lookup returns CDR1 SGHKS and CDR2 YYEKEE (reference sequence). The CDR3 DNA reads as TGTGCCAGCAGCTTGGGACATCGGAACACTGAAGCTTTCTTT. Amino acids: CASSLGHRNTEAFF.

V usage is TRBV4-1 and J usage is TRBJ2-1; TRBD2 matches at 11 bases. The germline gives CDR1 MGHRA, CDR2 YSYEKL. The CDR3 totals 18 residues. The J segment lost 4 bases and the V segment lost 4 bases, leaving 12 bases of the junction unmatched. This chain's CDR3 is CASSPLRLAGGTYNEQFF. The CDR3 bases are TGCGCCAGCAGCCCCCTCCGGCTAGCGGGAGGCACTTACAATGAGCAGTTCTTC.

This clone was seen a handful of times. The chain couples TRBV11-2 to TRBJ2-4; TRBD1 matches 7 bases. This CDR3 spans 14 amino acids. V shed 2 bases and J 5 bases; nucleotides not matched to a gene: 3. In germline, CDR1 is SGHAT, CDR2 FQNNGV. In DNA, the CDR3 is TGTGCCAGCAGCTTACGGGACAGTCAAAACATTCAGTACTTC. Protein product: CASSLRDSQNIQYF.

The gene calls are TRBV9 and TRBJ2-7, with D uncertain. The germline V gene has CDR1 SGDLS and CDR2 YYNGEE. The CDR3 loop spans 14 amino acids. Trimming took off 2 bases at V and 1 base at J, with 10 bases between the two ends. CDR3 residues: CASSVSQTSYEQYF. In DNA, the CDR3 is TGTGCCAGCAGCGTTAGTCAGACTTCCTACGAGCAGTACTTC.

V is TRBV27 and J is TRBJ1-1; TRBD1 is a possible D gene (6 bases). Germline assignment: CDR1 MNHEY and CDR2 SMNVEV (reference sequence). CDR3 size: 12 residues. V was clipped by 8 bases and J by 0 bases, with 7 bases between them. The CDR3 DNA reads as TGTGCCAGCCGGACAGTGAACACTGAAGCTTTCTTT. The encoded protein is CASRTVNTEAFF.

The chain links TRBV6-1 to TRBJ1-2; 10 bases are a match to TRBD1. The CDR3 has 14 amino acids. V shed 4 bases and J 7 bases; nucleotides not matched to a gene: 6. Germline V gene lookup returns CDR1 MNHNS and CDR2 SASEGT. CDR3: CASSGSGTGVGYTF. In nucleotides, the CDR3 is TGTGCCAGCAGTGGCTCTGGGACAGGGGTTGGCTACACCTTC.

Concerning this clone: One end of the junction fails to match germline, which may point to a read error. The chain is built from TRBV25-1 and TRBJ1-2; possibly TRBD1 for D (5 bases). CDR3 length: 14 amino acids. Germline lookup yields CDR1 MGHDK and CDR2 SYGVNS. CDR3 nucleotides: TGTGCCAGCAGTGAATTGGCAGGGTCCTTTCTGGTCCCCTTC. Translation gives CASSELAGSFLVPF.

This chain joins TRBV7-3 and TRBJ2-1; TRBD2 agrees at 8 bases. Germline V gene lookup returns CDR1 SGHTA and CDR2 FQGTGA. The CDR3 runs to 16 residues. J lost 5 bases, V lost 5 bases, and 11 bases had no gene match. CDR3 coding DNA: TGTGCCAGCAGCCCTCGGGGGACTAGTGCTAACAATGAGCAGTTCTTC. This gives the protein CASSPRGTSANNEQFF.

The chain employs TRBV19 and TRBJ1-5; a weak D match, TRBD1 (5 bases). Trimming pared 4 bases from V and 0 bases from J, leaving 10 bases between. Germline CDR1 reads LNHDA; CDR2 reads SQIVND (reference sequence). The CDR3 is 15 residues long. The CDR3 here is CASSTAGLSNQPQHF. As DNA, the CDR3 is TGTGCCAGTAGTACCGCAGGGCTTAGCAATCAGCCCCAGCATTTT.

The chain combines TRBV11-2 with TRBJ2-1; 8 bases fit TRBD2. The CDR3 loop spans 15 amino acids. Germline V gives CDR1 SGHAT, CDR2 FQNNGV. J lost 5 bases, V lost 5 bases, and 8 bases had no gene match. The CDR3 bases are TGTGCCAGCAGCCCTAGGACTAGCAGCAACAATGAGCAGTTCTTC. Translated, it gives CASSPRTSSNNEQFF.

This clone was seen more than once but under ten times. This chain links TRBV6-1 with TRBJ1-5, with no clear D. With 1 base removed from V and 3 bases from J, the gap between germline ends came to 7 bases. The CDR3 extends over 14 amino acids. Per the germline V gene, CDR1 is MNHNS and CDR2 is SASEGT. CDR3 protein: CASSEGGNNQPQHF. In DNA form, the CDR3 reads TGTGCCAGCAGTGAAGGCGGCAACAATCAGCCCCAGCATTTT.

The chain links TRBV18 to TRBJ2-2; TRBD1 matches 9 bases. The CDR3 sequence is 16 residues long. Germline CDR1 is KGHSH and CDR2 is LQKENI. V was clipped by 4 bases and J by 4 bases; unmatched bases: 7. CDR3 sequence (DNA): TGTGCCAGCTCACGCCGGGACAGGGACTCCACCGGGGAGCTGTTTTTT. Protein: CASSRRDRDSTGELFF.

The chain uses TRBV23-1 and TRBJ1-5; the match to TRBD1 covers 7 bases. TRBV23-1 is an open reading frame whose function is uncertain. The CDR3 is 17 amino acids. The V and J ends lost 6 bases and 5 bases, in that order; junction bases with no gene match: 16. CDR3: CASSPPMPDRAYQPQHF. The CDR3 DNA reads TGCGCCAGCAGCCCTCCTATGCCCGACAGGGCGTATCAGCCCCAGCATTTT.

This chain joins TRBV7-9 and TRBJ2-2, with D possibly being TRBD1 (6 bases). The V end was cut by 1 base, the J end by 0 bases, with 15 bases between. The CDR3 contains 18 residues. CDR1 is SEHNR, CDR2 FQNEAQ, per germline (reference sequence). The CDR3 DNA sequence: TGTGCCAGCAGCTTAGAATTTCTGGGACAACCGAACACCGGGGAGCTGTTTTTT. As protein: CASSLEFLGQPNTGELFF.

This rearrangement joins TRBV27 to TRBJ2-7; TRBD1 agrees at 11 bases. Trimming removed 6 bases from V and 6 bases from J; junction bases left unmatched: 7. Germline assignment: CDR1 MNHEY and CDR2 SMNVEV (reference sequence). The CDR3 extends over 14 amino acids. CDR3 in amino acids: CASSKRDRGFEQYF. Here the CDR3 DNA reads TGTGCCAGCAGCAAACGGGACAGGGGGTTCGAGCAGTACTTC.

V gene TRBV19 combines with J gene TRBJ1-5; TRBD1 might be the D (5 bases). The CDR3 runs 13 residues. Germline CDR1 reads LNHDA; CDR2 reads SQIVND (reference sequence). V shed 9 bases and J shed 0 bases, with 9 bases lying between them. In nucleotides, the CDR3 is TGTGCCAGCGCAGGGTATAGCAATCAGCCCCAGCATTTT. As protein: CASAGYSNQPQHF.

The chain links TRBV7-9 to TRBJ2-6; possibly TRBD1 for D (5 bases). Germline values: CDR1 SEHNR, CDR2 FQNEAQ (reference sequence). The length of the CDR3 is 15 residues. The V and J ends lost 5 bases and 2 bases respectively, with 10 bases between them. The CDR3 protein is CASSDIRAGANVLTF. The CDR3 nucleotides are TGTGCCAGCAGCGACATCAGGGCTGGGGCCAACGTCCTGACTTTC.

V is TRBV5-1 and J is TRBJ2-3; the match to TRBD2 covers 8 bases. The trim removed 1 base at V and 0 bases at J, leaving 1 base unmatched. Per the germline V gene, CDR1 is SGHRS and CDR2 is YFSETQ. The CDR3 is 15 amino acids. The DNA for the CDR3 is TGCGCCAGCAGCTTGCCTAGCGGGAGCACAGATACGCAGTATTTT. As protein: CASSLPSGSTDTQYF. Looking up the rest from reference TRBV5-1 and TRBJ2-3 gives the full variable domain: KAGVTQTPRYLIKTRGQQVTLSCSPISGHRSVSWYQQTPGQGLQFLFEYFSETQRNKGNFPGRFSGRQFSNSRSEMNVSTLELGDSALYLCASSLPSGSTDTQYFGPGTRLTVL.

Here the CDR3 reads CASMQGREQYF. CDR3 coding DNA: TGTGCCAGCATGCAGGGCCGCGAGCAGTACTTC. This chain connects TRBV2 to TRBJ2-7; D might be TRBD1 (5 bases). CDR1 SNHLY and CDR2 FYNNEI come from the germline V gene. The ends were cut back, 7 bases at V and 6 bases at J, with 10 bases in the middle. The CDR3 sequence is 11 residues long.

The chain carries TRBV19 and TRBJ2-5; the D gene is possibly TRBD2 (6 bases). The V and J ends lost 5 bases and 1 base respectively, with 11 bases between them. CDR1 LNHDA and CDR2 SQIVND come from the germline V gene (reference sequence). The CDR3 loop spans 14 amino acids. CDR3 residues: CASSGGLVQETQYF. CDR3 nucleotide sequence: TGTGCCAGTAGTGGGGGACTGGTCCAAGAGACCCAGTACTTC.